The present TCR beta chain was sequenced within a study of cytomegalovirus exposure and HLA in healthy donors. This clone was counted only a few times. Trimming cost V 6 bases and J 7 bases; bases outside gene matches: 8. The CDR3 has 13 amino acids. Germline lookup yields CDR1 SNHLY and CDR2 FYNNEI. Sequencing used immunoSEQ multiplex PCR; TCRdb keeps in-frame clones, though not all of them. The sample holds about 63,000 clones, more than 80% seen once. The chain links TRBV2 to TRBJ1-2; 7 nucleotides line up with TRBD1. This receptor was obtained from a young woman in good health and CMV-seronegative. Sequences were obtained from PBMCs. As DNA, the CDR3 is TGTGCCAGCAGCGATACAGGGGAAGGTGGCTACACCTTC. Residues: CASSDTGEGGYTF. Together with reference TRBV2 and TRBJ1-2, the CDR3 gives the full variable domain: EPEVTQTPSHQVTQMGQEVILRCVPISNHLYFYWYRQILGQKVEFLVSFYNNEISEKSEIFDDQFSVERPDGSNFTLKIRSTKLEDSAMYFCASSDTGEGGYTFGSGTRLTVV.